The 26 T cell receptor beta chains listed next were all sequenced from one sample in a study of blood T cell repertoires in COVID-19. The table came from immunoSEQ multiplex PCR; TCRdb's copy has only in-frame clones and leaves some out. This table has around 290,000 clones, roughly nine tenths appearing once. The sequenced sample was peripheral blood. These receptors were obtained from a woman in her 30s with COVID-19, enrolled during active disease.

The genes are TRBV11-2 and TRBJ2-7; the match to TRBD1 covers 7 bases. The length of the CDR3 is 14 residues. Trimming took 4 bases from V and 5 from J; bases not matched to a gene: 8. In germline, CDR1 is SGHAT, CDR2 FQNNGV. The CDR3 reads CASSSNRGVNEQYF. The CDR3 DNA sequence: TGTGCCAGCAGCTCGAACAGGGGAGTAAACGAGCAGTACTTC.

The chain combines TRBV27 with TRBJ1-2, with D perhaps matching TRBD1 (5 bases). The CDR3 is made up of 15 amino acids. V lost 3 bases and J 7 bases, leaving 18 bases between the germline ends. Germline values: CDR1 MNHEY, CDR2 SMNVEV (reference sequence). The DNA for the CDR3 is TGTGCCAGCAGTTTTTCCAGGGCGGCATTCGGTGGCTACACCTTC. It translates to CASSFSRAAFGGYTF.

CDR3 protein: CASSVEQPFHGYTF. CDR3 DNA: TGTGCCAGCAGCGTAGAACAGCCCTTTCATGGCTACACCTTC. The chain carries TRBV9 and TRBJ1-2, with D unresolved. CDR1 SGDLS and CDR2 YYNGEE come from the germline V gene. Trimming pared 0 bases from V and 6 bases from J, leaving 12 bases between. CDR3 size: 14 residues. The complete variable domain, with remaining parts taken from reference TRBV9 and TRBJ1-2, reads DSGVTQTPKHLITATGQRVTLRCSPRSGDLSVYWYQQSLDQGLQFLIQYYNGEERAKGNILERFSAQQFPDLHSELNLSSLELGDSALYFCASSVEQPFHGYTFGSGTRLTVV.

As DNA, the CDR3 is TGTGCCAGCAGCTTACACGTGACTTCCTACGAGCAGTACTTC. It encodes CASSLHVTSYEQYF. The chain carries TRBV11-2 and TRBJ2-7; no reliable D call. The CDR3 loop spans 14 amino acids. Trimming cost V 2 bases and J 1 base, with 9 bases left between them. Germline lookup yields CDR1 SGHAT and CDR2 FQNNGV.

This chain connects TRBV6-7 to TRBJ2-7, with a tentative D call TRBD1 (5 bases). TRBV6-7 belongs to the ORF category, with a function that is uncertain. Deletions cut 0 bases from V and 5 bases from J, with 8 bases between. The CDR3 runs 13 residues. The CDR3 DNA follows: TGTGCCAGCAGTTACTCGAACAGGCACGAGCAGTACTTC. This translates into CASSYSNRHEQYF.

The rearrangement joins TRBV3-1 (or the pseudogene TRBV3-2) to TRBJ2-1, with 7 bases fitting TRBD2. J gave up 5 bases and V 4 bases, and 8 bases lay outside the gene matches. The CDR3 consists of 15 residues. Per the germline V gene, CDR1 is LGHDT and CDR2 is YNNKEL (reference sequence). CDR3 sequence reads: CASSPMGGGNNEQFF. Here the CDR3 DNA reads TGTGCCAGCAGCCCCATGGGCGGGGGTAACAATGAGCAGTTCTTC.

The chain has TRBV30 and TRBJ1-2; D remains unclear. Trimming cost V 1 base and J 3 bases, with 6 bases left between them. CDR1 and CDR2 from the germline V gene are GTSNPN and SVGIG (reference sequence). This CDR3 region has 12 residues. CDR3 in amino acids: CAWSGVHYGYTF. As DNA, the CDR3 is TGTGCCTGGAGTGGCGTTCACTATGGCTACACCTTC.

The V and J genes are TRBV4-2 and TRBJ1-1; unclear D gene. Looked up from germline, CDR1 is LGHNA and CDR2 is YNFKEQ. V was cut by 1 base and J by 1 base, with 7 bases left in between. This CDR3 is 14 amino acids long. The CDR3 DNA is TGTGCCAGCAGCCAAGGAGCGGAGAACACTGAAGCTTTCTTT. As protein: CASSQGAENTEAFF.

The V gene is TRBV5-4, the J gene TRBJ1-1; D remains unclear. V gave up 4 bases and J gave up 4 bases, with 14 bases separating them. There are 14 residues in the CDR3. Germline V gives CDR1 SGHNT, CDR2 YYREEE (reference sequence). In nucleotides, the CDR3 is TGTGCCAGCAGCACCGGACTCCTGGGCACTGAAGCTTTCTTT. Encoded protein: CASSTGLLGTEAFF.

The chain recombines TRBV27 with TRBJ2-6, with D perhaps TRBD2 (6 bases). Trimming removed 4 bases from V and 2 bases from J, with 9 bases in between. The CDR3 consists of 15 residues. Germline V gene data show CDR1 as MNHEY and CDR2 as SMNVEV (reference sequence). The CDR3 sequence is CASSYGSAGANVLTF. CDR3 nucleotides: TGTGCCAGCAGTTACGGGAGCGCTGGGGCCAACGTCCTGACTTTC.

The chain recombines TRBV11-2 with TRBJ1-2; a possible D gene is TRBD1 (6 bases). V gave up 0 bases and J gave up 5 bases, with 10 bases separating them. There are 14 residues in the CDR3. Germline-derived CDR1 and CDR2 are SGHAT and FQNNGV. CDR3 coding DNA: TGTGCCAGCAGCTTAGATGTCAGGGGATATGGCTACACCTTC. Amino acids: CASSLDVRGYGYTF.

The chain carries TRBV5-4 and TRBJ2-7; D is perhaps TRBD2 (6 bases). V gave up 0 bases and J gave up 6 bases, with 16 bases separating them. Per the germline V gene, CDR1 is SGHNT and CDR2 is YYREEE (reference sequence). The CDR3 covers 15 residues. The CDR3 DNA reads TGTGCCAGCAGCTTGGTTGGAGGGGTTGAGGCCGAGCAGTACTTC. Protein: CASSLVGGVEAEQYF.

This sequence joins TRBV10-1 and TRBJ2-1, with 9 nucleotides matching TRBD2. Germline V gene lookup returns CDR1 WNHNN and CDR2 SYGVQD (reference sequence). The CDR3 consists of 15 residues. The J segment lost 6 bases and the V segment lost 6 bases, leaving 9 bases of the junction unmatched. CDR3: CASSPLAGPTNEQFF. CDR3 sequence (DNA): TGCGCCAGCAGCCCTCTAGCGGGACCCACCAATGAGCAGTTCTTC.

The rearrangement joins TRBV4-1 to TRBJ1-6; D remains unclear. The V end lost 1 base, the J end lost 8 bases, and 6 bases lay between the germline ends. The CDR3 sequence is 13 residues long. In germline, CDR1 is MGHRA, CDR2 YSYEKL. DNA for the CDR3: TGCGCCAGCAGCCAAGCCCCGGATTCACCCCTCCACTTT. As protein: CASSQAPDSPLHF.

The chain joins TRBV6-5 to TRBJ1-5; 9 positions agree with TRBD1. The CDR3 contains 13 residues. V shed 5 bases and J 7 bases; nucleotides not matched to a gene: 3. CDR1 and CDR2 (germline): MNHEY, SVGAGI. CDR3 sequence reads: CASSRQGEQPQHF. The DNA of the CDR3 is TGTGCCAGCAGTCGACAGGGGGAACAGCCCCAGCATTTT.

The chain links TRBV6-6 to TRBJ2-1, with 10 bases lining up with TRBD2. V was pared by 6 bases and J by 3 bases, with 5 bases of the junction left unmatched. The CDR3 has 15 residues. Germline CDR1 is MNHNY and CDR2 is SVGAGI (reference sequence). CDR3 in DNA: TGTGCCAGCAGATTAGCGGGAGGTAGCTACAATGAGCAGTTCTTC. Translating it yields CASRLAGGSYNEQFF.

The CDR3 DNA sequence: TGTGCCTGGACAGGGCTTCATAGCAATCAGCCCCAGCATTTT. Amino acids: CAWTGLHSNQPQHF. V is TRBV30 and J is TRBJ1-5; the D gene is possibly TRBD1 (5 bases). The germline CDR1 and CDR2 sequences are GTSNPN and SVGIG (reference sequence). The length of the CDR3 is 14 residues. Trimming shortened V by 4 bases and J by 0 bases, and 10 bases separated the two germline ends.

CDR3 bases: TGTGCCAGCAGCCGAGAGCGGGCTAGCGGCCGATACAATGAGCAGTTCTTC. This codes for CASSRERASGRYNEQFF. The V gene is TRBV27, the J gene TRBJ2-1; 7 bases align to TRBD2. The trim removed 6 bases at V and 4 bases at J, leaving 15 bases unmatched. CDR1 is MNHEY, CDR2 SMNVEV, per germline (reference sequence). This CDR3 is 17 amino acids long.

This clone was seen just once. The chain carries TRBV14 and TRBJ2-5, with D possibly TRBD2 on 6 matching bases. CDR1 is SGHDN, CDR2 FVKESK, per germline. The CDR3 runs to 17 residues. Trimming shortened V by 1 base and J by 5 bases, and 20 bases separated the two germline ends. The CDR3 loop is CASSQGLFVAGSETQYF. Written as DNA, the CDR3 is TGTGCCAGCAGCCAAGGTTTATTTGTGGCGGGGTCGGAGACCCAGTACTTC.

The rearrangement joins TRBV19 to TRBJ1-3; a weak D match, TRBD1 (5 bases). This CDR3 is built from 15 residues. The germline V gene has CDR1 LNHDA and CDR2 SQIVND (reference sequence). The ends were cut back, 10 bases at V and 0 bases at J, with 16 bases in the middle. This CDR3 reads CATTNRQSSGNTIYF. CDR3 bases: TGTGCCACCACCAACAGGCAAAGCTCTGGAAACACCATATATTTT.

The chain uses TRBV11-2 and TRBJ1-1; D ambiguous. The V and J ends lost 5 bases and 5 bases respectively, with 15 bases between them. CDR1 and CDR2 from the germline V gene are SGHAT and FQNNGV. There are 14 residues in the CDR3. DNA for the CDR3: TGTGCCAGCAGCCCCCGGAGGGTGGAGACTGAAGCTTTCTTT. It translates to CASSPRRVETEAFF.

The V gene is TRBV30, the J gene TRBJ1-2; the match to TRBD1 covers 7 bases. CDR1 is GTSNPN and CDR2 is SVGIG in the germline V gene (reference sequence). The length of the CDR3 is 16 residues. Losses at the gene ends were 1 base for V and 5 bases for J; bases not matched to a gene: 13. CDR3: CAWSGPLDRDLYGYTF. The CDR3 bases are TGTGCCTGGAGTGGACCCCTCGACAGGGACCTATATGGCTACACCTTC.

The V gene is TRBV2, the J gene TRBJ2-3; D gene uncertain. V was trimmed by 1 base and J by 1 base, leaving 9 bases between them. From germline, CDR1 is SNHLY and CDR2 FYNNEI. There are 15 residues in the CDR3. CDR3 sequence: CASSEDGRGTDTQYF. CDR3 bases: TGTGCCAGCAGTGAAGACGGTCGTGGCACAGATACGCAGTATTTT.

The chain links TRBV6-5 to TRBJ2-1, with D possibly TRBD2 on 5 matching bases. The germline gives CDR1 MNHEY, CDR2 SVGAGI. The V gene lost 0 bases and the J gene lost 7 bases, with 7 bases spanning the gap. This CDR3 comprises 13 residues. Here the CDR3 reads CASSYSEGNEQFF. Written as DNA, the CDR3 is TGTGCCAGCAGTTACTCAGAGGGAAATGAGCAGTTCTTC.

The chain combines TRBV29-1 with TRBJ2-1, with no clear D. V was trimmed by 1 base and J by 8 bases, leaving 9 bases between them. The CDR3 has 12 amino acids. Germline CDR1 is SQVTM and CDR2 is ANQGSEA. For the CDR3, the DNA is TGCAGCGTTGAAGGGCCAGGTTATGAGCAGTTCTTC. It translates to CSVEGPGYEQFF.

The chain employs TRBV19 and TRBJ2-2, with a tentative D call TRBD2 (5 bases). The CDR3 extends over 14 amino acids. V lost 2 bases and J 3 bases, leaving 7 bases between the germline ends. CDR1 and CDR2 (germline): LNHDA, SQIVND (reference sequence). CDR3 DNA: TGTGCCAGTAGTATAAGCGGCTACACCGGGGAGCTGTTTTTT. This sequence encodes CASSISGYTGELFF.